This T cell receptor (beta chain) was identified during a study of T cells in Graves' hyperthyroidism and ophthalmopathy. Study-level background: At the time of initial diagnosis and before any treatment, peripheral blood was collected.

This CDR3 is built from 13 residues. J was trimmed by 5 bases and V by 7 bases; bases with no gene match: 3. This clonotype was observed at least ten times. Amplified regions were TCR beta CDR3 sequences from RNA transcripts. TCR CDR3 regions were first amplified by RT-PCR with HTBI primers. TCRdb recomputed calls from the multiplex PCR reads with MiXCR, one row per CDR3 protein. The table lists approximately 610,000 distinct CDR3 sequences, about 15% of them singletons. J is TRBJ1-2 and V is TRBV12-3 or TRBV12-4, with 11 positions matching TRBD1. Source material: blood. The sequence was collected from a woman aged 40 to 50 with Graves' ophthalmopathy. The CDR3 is CASTGTGGYGYTF. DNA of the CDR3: TGTGCCAGCACAGGGACAGGGGGTTATGGCTACACCTTC.